The 22 T cell receptor beta chains below were found in one sample sequenced in a study of blood T cells in healthy people across ages. A second 7 to 11 cycle PCR used barcoded and J-beta primers. TCRdb passed the 5' RACE reads through MiXCR, listing each CDR3 protein once. Seen here are hundreds of thousands of distinct CDR3 sequences, 45% to 50% observed once, and the top ten hold around a third. Sequenced sample: blood. The source is a woman between 55 and 75 years old in good health.

The CDR3 DNA reads TGTGCCAGCAGCCAAGAGGTTGCCACTGAAGCTTTCTTT. The encoded protein is CASSQEVATEAFF. V usage is TRBV14 and J usage is TRBJ1-1; unclear D gene. The CDR3 is 13 amino acids. Germline V gene lookup returns CDR1 SGHDN and CDR2 FVKESK. Trimming cost V 0 bases and J 4 bases, with 6 bases left between them.

The chain is built from TRBV12-3 or TRBV12-4 and TRBJ2-3, with 8 bases matching TRBD2. V lost 4 bases, J lost 4 bases, and 10 bases stayed unmatched. This CDR3 spans 16 amino acids. CDR3 coding DNA: TGTGCCAGCAGTTCAAGACGCGCGGGGGGAGCAGATACGCAGTATTTT. This codes for CASSSRRAGGADTQYF.

This clonotype was detected a few times. The chain combines TRBV6-2 or TRBV6-3 with TRBJ2-1, with 10 bases that match TRBD2. V lost 6 bases, J lost 6 bases, and 8 bases stayed unmatched. CDR3 size: 15 residues. Looked up from germline, CDR1 is MNHEY and CDR2 is SVGEGT. CDR3 DNA: TGTGCCAGCAGGACTAGCGGGCTGGTCTTCAATGAGCAGTTCTTC. It yields the protein CASRTSGLVFNEQFF.

This clonotype has just one count. V and J are TRBV5-1 and TRBJ2-1; D remains unclear. CDR1 is SGHRS, CDR2 YFSETQ, per germline. Trimming stripped 0 bases from V and 1 base from J, with 11 bases between. CDR3 length equals 16 residues. As DNA, the CDR3 is TGCGCCAGCAGCTTGGGTACAGTGGTATCCTACAATGAGCAGTTCTTC. It translates to CASSLGTVVSYNEQFF.

As regards this clonotype: A read error is possible here, since a much larger clone lies one base away. The genes are TRBV6-2 or TRBV6-3 and TRBJ2-3; possibly TRBD1 or TRBD2 for D (6 bases each). V dropped 0 bases and J dropped 4 bases, with 11 bases sitting between them. Per the germline V gene, CDR1 is MNHEY and CDR2 is SVGEGT. The CDR3 is made up of 15 amino acids. The CDR3 nucleotides read TGTGCCAGCAGTTACTCTTCGGGGGCTGCAGATACGCAGTATTTT. This sequence encodes CASSYSSGAADTQYF.

The chain employs TRBV5-1 and TRBJ2-1, with 7 bases identical to TRBD2. Trimming removed 0 bases from V and 0 bases from J; junction bases left unmatched: 3. Germline CDR1 and CDR2: SGHRS and YFSETQ. The CDR3 runs to 16 residues. Written as DNA, the CDR3 is TGCGCCAGCAGCTTGGGACTAGCAGGCTCCTACAATGAGCAGTTCTTC. This codes for CASSLGLAGSYNEQFF.

The chain links TRBV2 to TRBJ2-1; D not certain. The end of the DNA aligns better with TRBJ2-7, so the J call may be wrong. The CDR3 loop spans 12 amino acids. Germline CDR1 SNHLY, CDR2 FYNNEI. In DNA, the CDR3 is TGTGCCAGCAGTGATTATGCGCGCGAGCAGTACTTC. This codes for CASSDYAREQYF.

This clonotype was found a few times. The rearrangement joins TRBV21-1 to TRBJ2-5; the table's D call, TRBD2, was not checked against the DNA. TRBV21-1 constitutes a pseudogene. The CDR3 totals 15 residues. The CDR3: CASSGHWGGPRTQYF. CDR3 DNA sequence: TGTGCCAGCAGCGGCCATTGGGGAGGGCCCCGGACCCAGTACTTC.

This clonotype appeared a single time. This rearrangement joins TRBV6-5 to TRBJ2-1; TRBD1 matches 8 bases. TRBJ2-7 explains the end of the DNA better; the J call may be wrong. The CDR3 is 16 residues long. Germline CDR1 MNHEY, CDR2 SVGAGI. This chain's CDR3 is CASSPQGAVTYNEQYF. CDR3 nucleotides: TGTGCCAGCAGTCCTCAGGGGGCGGTTACCTACAATGAGCAGTACTTC.

This sequence joins TRBV9 and TRBJ2-1; possibly TRBD1 for D (6 bases). The CDR3 totals 16 residues. The ends were cut back, 0 bases at V and 2 bases at J, with 12 bases in the middle. Looked up from germline, CDR1 is SGDLS and CDR2 is YYNGEE. This chain's CDR3 is CASSVGTALAYNEQFF. CDR3 DNA sequence: TGTGCCAGCAGCGTAGGGACAGCTCTGGCCTACAATGAGCAGTTCTTC.

The chain joins TRBV5-6 to TRBJ2-7; no definite D call. Germline lookup yields CDR1 SGHDT and CDR2 YYEEEE. This CDR3 spans 12 amino acids. The germline V and J ends were trimmed by 4 bases and 6 bases, with 11 bases remaining between them. Here the CDR3 reads CASSGMVGEQYF. The CDR3 region has the DNA TGTGCCAGCAGCGGGATGGTGGGCGAGCAGTACTTC. The entire variable domain, with the rest obtained from reference TRBV5-6 and TRBJ2-7, is as follows: DAGVTQSPTHLIKTRGQQVTLRCSPKSGHDTVSWYQQALGQGPQFIFQYYEEEERQRGNFPDRFSGHQFPNYSSELNVNALLLGDSALYLCASSGMVGEQYFGPGTRLTVT.

The sample holds a few counts of this clonotype. The chain combines TRBV7-2 with TRBJ2-2; D uncertain. This CDR3 has 14 amino acids. Trimming removed 3 bases from V and 0 bases from J, with 5 bases in between. From germline, CDR1 is SGHTA and CDR2 FQGNSA. The CDR3 DNA follows: TGTGCCAGCAGCTTCACAGCGAACACCGGGGAGCTGTTTTTT. Translating it yields CASSFTANTGELFF.

This clonotype showed up just once. The chain joins TRBV27 to TRBJ2-7; D is possibly TRBD1 (5 bases). This CDR3 spans 14 amino acids. The V end lost 6 bases, the J end lost 1 base, and 13 bases lay between the germline ends. The germline CDR1 and CDR2 sequences are MNHEY and SMNVEV (reference sequence). The CDR3 sequence is CASSPTAISYEQYF. The CDR3 bases are TGTGCCAGCAGCCCGACAGCCATATCCTACGAGCAGTACTTC.

This clonotype appeared a few times. The gene calls are TRBV20-1 and TRBJ2-7, with no clear D. Near its end, the DNA agrees better with TRBJ2-5, so the J call may be wrong. The germline CDR1 and CDR2 sequences are DFQATT and SNEGSKA (reference sequence). The CDR3 spans 10 residues. The CDR3 sequence: CSAGWGTQYF. DNA of the CDR3: TGCAGTGCTGGCTGGGGGACCCAGTACTTC.

V and J are TRBV2 and TRBJ2-1, with D possibly TRBD2 on 5 matching bases. The germline V and J ends were trimmed by 3 bases and 7 bases, with 13 bases remaining between them. Germline CDR1 reads SNHLY; CDR2 reads FYNNEI. The CDR3 totals 14 residues. The CDR3 region is CASSERVTMNEQFF. The CDR3 region has the DNA TGTGCCAGCAGTGAGAGGGTGACAATGAATGAGCAGTTCTTC.

The CDR3 protein is CSARPLGALNTEAFF. CDR3 DNA sequence: TGCAGTGCTAGGCCCCTGGGGGCCTTGAACACTGAAGCTTTCTTT. The J gene is TRBJ1-1, the V gene TRBV20-1; D possibly corresponds to TRBD1 (6 bases). This CDR3 region has 15 residues. Trimming removed 3 bases from V and 0 bases from J, with 14 bases in between. Germline V lookup: CDR1 DFQATT, CDR2 SNEGSKA (reference sequence).

This sequence joins TRBV7-2 and TRBJ1-1; D is uncertain. CDR1 is SGHTA and CDR2 is FQGNSA in the germline V gene. The CDR3 is 14 residues long. V dropped 1 base and J dropped 6 bases, with 12 bases sitting between them. In DNA form, the CDR3 reads TGTGCCAGCAGCTTAGATGGGGTCGGGGCTGAAGCTTTCTTT. The encoded protein is CASSLDGVGAEAFF. The full variable domain, rest sourced from reference TRBV7-2 and TRBJ1-1, is GAGVSQSPSNKVTEKGKDVELRCDPISGHTALYWYRQSLGQGLEFLIYFQGNSAPDKSGLPSDRFSAERTGGSVSTLTIQRTQQEDSAVYLCASSLDGVGAEAFFGQGTRLTVV.

This clonotype was counted only a few times. This chain uses TRBV12-3 or TRBV12-4 with TRBJ2-7; 8 bases align to TRBD2. This CDR3 comprises 16 residues. J was trimmed by 0 bases and V by 5 bases; bases with no gene match: 9. The CDR3 DNA reads as TGTGCCAGCAGTCTCCGGACTAGCTCGGTCTCCTACGAGCAGTACTTC. This sequence encodes CASSLRTSSVSYEQYF.

This clonotype was counted a few times. The rearrangement uses TRBV7-2 and TRBJ2-1, with 8 bases that match TRBD2. The germline CDR1 and CDR2 sequences are SGHTA and FQGNSA. V trimming: 4 bases; J trimming: 13 bases; junction bases outside the gene matches: 9. CDR3 length equals 13 residues. The CDR3 DNA is TGTGCCAGCAGCTACGACGGGGGGGTAGGACAGTTCTTC. As protein: CASSYDGGVGQFF.

The chain recombines TRBV27 with TRBJ1-2; 11 nucleotides agree with TRBD1. Germline trimming cut 6 bases from V and 6 bases from J; bases unmatched to any gene: 3. This CDR3 comprises 13 residues. Germline V gives CDR1 MNHEY, CDR2 SMNVEV (reference sequence). This CDR3 reads CASRRTGGDGYTF. The DNA for the CDR3 is TGTGCCAGCAGGAGGACAGGGGGCGATGGCTACACCTTC.

The chain combines TRBV7-9 with TRBJ2-1; TRBD1 is a possible D gene (5 bases). The CDR3 runs 13 residues. V was cut by 4 bases and J by 8 bases, with 12 bases left in between. CDR1 is SEHNR and CDR2 is FQNEAQ in the germline V gene (reference sequence). CDR3 in amino acids: CASSWGAEYEQFF. The CDR3 region has the DNA TGTGCCAGCAGCTGGGGCGCCGAATATGAGCAGTTCTTC.

Remarks on this clonotype: The junction departs from the called germline gene at one end, perhaps through a read error. V usage is TRBV4-3 and J usage is TRBJ2-7, with a tentative D call TRBD1 (6 bases). The CDR3 extends over 15 amino acids. Germline V CDR1 and CDR2: LGHNA, YSLEER. DNA of the CDR3: TGCGCCAGCAGCCAAGCACTAACAGGGTCCTGCGAGCAGTACTTC. As protein: CASSQALTGSCEQYF.